A single sample is the source of the 13 T cell receptor beta chains below, sequenced in a study of human T cells and chemical hapten exposure (dated by TCRdb to the early 2020s). The receptor library was made with RACE. TCRdb lists the instrument as NextSeq 500. TCRdb applied fastp at Q25 and MiXCR to the public reads, then kept only in-frame beta chains. Each CDR3 protein appears once, grouped with its most common genes and DNA. Present in this sample are about 360,000 distinct CDR3 sequences, around 7% of which were seen just once. The top ten clonotypes cover more than 7% of the sample. The time point tag for this specimen amounts to: patch test 1, 2 weeks after DPC sensitization. This sample's treatment or condition label indicates: therapeutic diphenylcyclopropenone sensitization with weekly scalp DPC. Here the sequenced sample was whole blood, taken in connection with sensitization to the hapten diphenylcyclopropenone (DPC). These receptors all stem from a young woman with alopecia areata. Some clones in this sample may be carry-over from other donors' samples.

There are a few counts of this clonotype. The chain employs TRBV6-5 and TRBJ1-4, with 7 nucleotides matching TRBD1. CDR1 and CDR2 from the germline V gene are MNHEY and SVGAGI. V gave up 7 bases and J gave up 10 bases; unmatched junction bases: 12. The CDR3 is made up of 14 amino acids. The CDR3: CASTGLGRGAKLFF. The CDR3 nucleotides are TGTGCCAGCACTGGATTGGGCAGGGGGGCAAAACTGTTTTTT.

The chain has TRBV2 and TRBJ1-2, with a weak D call TRBD1 (6 bases). This CDR3 region has 15 residues. V was pared by 1 base and J by 5 bases, with 14 bases between. Germline lookup yields CDR1 SNHLY and CDR2 FYNNEI. The CDR3 DNA is TGTGCCAGCAGTGAAGACAGGGAGGTCCGGTATGGCTACACCTTC. The encoded protein is CASSEDREVRYGYTF. Complete variable domain (other parts from reference TRBV2 and TRBJ1-2): EPEVTQTPSHQVTQMGQEVILRCVPISNHLYFYWYRQILGQKVEFLVSFYNNEISEKSEIFDDQFSVERPDGSNFTLKIRSTKLEDSAMYFCASSEDREVRYGYTFGSGTRLTVV.

This clonotype was picked up many times. V gene TRBV12-3 or TRBV12-4 combines with J gene TRBJ1-1; D is unresolved. The CDR3 is 14 residues long. The ends were cut back, 9 bases at V and 8 bases at J, with 22 bases in the middle. CDR3 region: CASNRPPSVPEAFF. The CDR3 DNA reads TGTGCCAGTAATCGACCCCCGAGCGTTCCGGAAGCTTTCTTT.

This clonotype was observed many times. This chain joins TRBV27 and TRBJ2-3; D not certain. This CDR3 is 13 amino acids long. Germline V CDR1 and CDR2: MNHEY, SMNVEV (reference sequence). Trimming removed 0 bases at V and 5 bases at J, with 6 bases between. CDR3 DNA: TGTGCCAGCAGTTTATCACTCCTAGATACGCAGTATTTT. This encodes CASSLSLLDTQYF.

This clonotype has ten or more counts. V is TRBV12-3 or TRBV12-4 and J is TRBJ2-5; D not resolved. This CDR3 is built from 11 residues. Trimming stripped 6 bases from V and 4 bases from J, with 6 bases between. CDR3 sequence (DNA): TGTGCCAGCAGCTTACGAGAGACCCAGTACTTC. Translated: CASSLRETQYF.

The table lists this clonotype with a few counts. V gene TRBV7-2 combines with J gene TRBJ2-1; D gene unclear. The germline V gene has CDR1 SGHTA and CDR2 FQGNSA. V lost 4 bases to trimming and J lost 1 base, with 11 bases between them. This CDR3 is 15 amino acids long. DNA for the CDR3: TGTGCCAGCAGCTCAACCTCTGATTCCTACAATGAGCAGTTCTTC. Translated, it gives CASSSTSDSYNEQFF.

This clonotype was counted many times. Sequence at one end of the junction differs from germline and may be a read error. The chain has TRBV7-7 and TRBJ2-3; 7 bases line up with TRBD2. Looked up from germline, CDR1 is SSHAT and CDR2 is FNYEAQ (reference sequence). The CDR3 extends over 15 amino acids. The CDR3 DNA is TGTGCTAGCAGCTTAGAGCACGGGAGGCCAGATACGCAGTATTTT. Its protein is CASSLEHGRPDTQYF.

V is TRBV12-5 and J is TRBJ1-5, with 7 bases matching TRBD1. After removal of 6 bases from V and 10 bases from J, the junction contained 12 bases not matched to a gene. The CDR3 loop spans 14 amino acids. Per the germline V gene, CDR1 is LGHNT and CDR2 is FRNRAP. The CDR3 here is CASGPVQGLGPQHF. The CDR3 bases are TGTGCTAGTGGCCCAGTACAGGGGCTTGGACCCCAGCATTTT.

This chain uses TRBV7-3 with TRBJ2-3; tentatively, D is TRBD2 (6 bases). Looked up from germline, CDR1 is SGHTA and CDR2 is FQGTGA. V lost 4 bases to trimming and J lost 0 bases, with 17 bases between them. CDR3 length: 17 residues. The chain's CDR3 is CASSSGVGGPSTDTQYF. DNA of the CDR3: TGTGCCAGCAGCTCGGGCGTGGGGGGTCCTAGCACAGATACGCAGTATTTT.

The chain couples TRBV3-1 to TRBJ1-5, with a weak D call TRBD1 (5 bases). Trimming removed 4 bases from V and 2 bases from J, with 15 bases in between. Looked up from germline, CDR1 is LGHDT and CDR2 is YNNKEL (reference sequence). The CDR3 covers 16 residues. CDR3 sequence: CASSRKQDFGNQPQHF. CDR3 nucleotides: TGTGCCAGCAGCCGAAAACAGGATTTTGGCAATCAGCCCCAGCATTTT. Supplemented by reference TRBV3-1 and TRBJ1-5, the full variable domain reads DTAVSQTPKYLVTQMGNDKSIKCEQNLGHDTMYWYKQDSKKFLKIMFSYNNKELIINETVPNRFSPKSPDKAHLNLHINSLELGDSAVYFCASSRKQDFGNQPQHFGDGTRLSIL.

This clonotype was recorded many times. The genes are TRBV15 and TRBJ2-3; possible D gene TRBD2, 7 bases. The germline V and J ends were trimmed by 2 bases and 7 bases, with 19 bases remaining between them. Germline V gives CDR1 LNHNV, CDR2 YYDKDF (reference sequence). This CDR3 spans 16 amino acids. The CDR3 here is CATSRPFTGGLNTQYF. The CDR3 coding sequence is TGTGCCACCAGCAGACCATTTACCGGGGGGCTAAATACGCAGTATTTT.

This clonotype was seen at least ten times. V usage is TRBV7-2 and J usage is TRBJ1-5, with 8 bases fitting TRBD1. The CDR3 is 15 amino acids. V shed 4 bases and J 4 bases; nucleotides not matched to a gene: 6. CDR1 SGHTA and CDR2 FQGNSA come from the germline V gene. CDR3 in DNA: TGTGCCAGCAGCTATTGGACAGGGAGGAATCAGCCCCAGCATTTT. Translation gives CASSYWTGRNQPQHF.

This clonotype was counted only a few times. V and J are TRBV7-9 and TRBJ2-1; unclear D gene. CDR3 length: 15 amino acids. V lost 6 bases, J lost 3 bases, and 15 bases lay in between. Germline V gene data show CDR1 as SEHNR and CDR2 as FQNEAQ (reference sequence). CDR3 in amino acids: CASRQIREDYNEQFF. In DNA form, the CDR3 reads TGTGCCAGCAGGCAGATCCGAGAAGACTACAATGAGCAGTTCTTC.